Listed below are T cell receptor beta chains from one sample, sequenced in a study of identical twins. TCRdb itself ran the 5' RACE reads through MiXCR, one entry per CDR3 protein. This sample has under 250,000 distinct CDR3 sequences; around 6.9% occur once, and the top ten carry more than 1.5%. This same sample was also part of a study on yellow fever vaccine responses in identical twins.

Sequences were obtained from memory (CD45RO+) T cells sorted from blood. The receptors derive from a woman younger than 30 in good health. CDR3s include the opening cysteine and the closing phenylalanine or tryptophan. A D gene is named only where the DNA matches it firmly. The size of a clone is reported for some rows only, either as once, few or many, or as a class for expanded clones.

V gene: TRBV7-8; D gene: TRBD1; J gene: TRBJ2-6; clone size: few; CDR3 DNA: TGTGCCAGCAGCCCCAGAAGGACAGGGGGTTCTGGGGCCAACGTCCTGACTTTC; CDR3 protein: CASSPRRTGGSGANVLTF
V gene: TRBV6-1; D gene: NA; J gene: TRBJ2-1; clone size: many; CDR3 DNA: TGTGCCAGCAGGACTTCCTACAATGAGCAGTTCTTC; CDR3 protein: CASRTSYNEQFF
V gene: TRBV7-9; D gene: NA; J gene: TRBJ2-2; clone size: many; CDR3 DNA: TGTGCCAGCAGCCCTCGCGTAACCAGCACCGGGGAGCTGTTTTTT; CDR3 protein: CASSPRVTSTGELFF
V gene: TRBV5-1; D gene: NA; J gene: TRBJ2-2; clone size: many; CDR3 DNA: TGCGCCAGCAGCCGGGATGATCGAGGGACCGGGGAGCTGTTTTTT; CDR3 protein: CASSRDDRGTGELFF
V gene: TRBV7-2; D gene: NA; J gene: TRBJ2-5; clone size: many; CDR3 DNA: TGTGCCAGCAGCTTAGTAGGGAAGGAGGGAGAGACCCAGTACTTC; CDR3 protein: CASSLVGKEGETQYF
V gene: TRBV28; D gene: TRBD2; J gene: TRBJ2-2; clone size: many; CDR3 DNA: TGTGCCAGCAGCTCGGGACTAGCGGACACCGGGGAGCTGTTTTTT; CDR3 protein: CASSSGLADTGELFF
V gene: TRBV7-9; D gene: TRBD1; J gene: TRBJ2-1; clone size: many; CDR3 DNA: TGTGCCAGCAGCTTAGCGGCAGGGGGCAATGAGCAGTTCTTC; CDR3 protein: CASSLAAGGNEQFF
V gene: TRBV12-3/TRBV12-4; D gene: NA; J gene: TRBJ2-1; clone size: NA; CDR3 DNA: TGTGCCAGCAGTTTACAGGGGATCTACAATGAGCAGTTCTTC; CDR3 protein: CASSLQGIYNEQFF
V gene: TRBV28; D gene: NA; J gene: TRBJ1-1; clone size: NA; CDR3 DNA: TGTGCCGGATTACGACACCGGGACGGAGAAGCTTTCTTT; CDR3 protein: CAGLRHRDGEAFF
V gene: TRBV7-9; D gene: NA; J gene: TRBJ1-2; clone size: NA; CDR3 DNA: TGTGCCAGCAGCTTAGTCTGGGGCTACACCTTC; CDR3 protein: CASSLVWGYTF
V gene: TRBV20-1; D gene: NA; J gene: TRBJ2-3; clone size: once; CDR3 DNA: TGCAGTGCTAGAGATAGTACGGGGGCCGGAGATACGCAGTATTTT; CDR3 protein: CSARDSTGAGDTQYF
V gene: TRBV11-2; D gene: NA; J gene: TRBJ2-3; clone size: few; CDR3 DNA: TGTGCCAGCAGTTCGGGTCTTAGATACACAGATACGCAGTATTTT; CDR3 protein: CASSSGLRYTDTQYF
V gene: TRBV5-1; D gene: NA; J gene: TRBJ2-1; clone size: many; CDR3 DNA: TGCGCCAGCAGCTTGGGGCGGAGGTCCTCCTACAATGAGCAGTTCTTC; CDR3 protein: CASSLGRRSSYNEQFF
V gene: TRBV3-1; D gene: TRBD1; J gene: TRBJ1-5; clone size: many; CDR3 DNA: TGTGCCAGCAGCCGGCAGGGGGATCAGCCCCAGCATTTT; CDR3 protein: CASSRQGDQPQHF
V gene: TRBV20-1; D gene: TRBD1; J gene: TRBJ2-3; clone size: many; CDR3 DNA: TGCAGTGCTCCCAGGACAGGGGAGGTTTCAGATACGCAGTATTTT; CDR3 protein: CSAPRTGEVSDTQYF
V gene: TRBV7-8; D gene: NA; J gene: TRBJ2-5; clone size: few; CDR3 DNA: TGTGCCAGCAGCTTATCTGAGGGCGTAGGGACCCAGTACTTC; CDR3 protein: CASSLSEGVGTQYF
V gene: TRBV12-3/TRBV12-4; D gene: NA; J gene: TRBJ1-1; clone size: NA; CDR3 DNA: TGTGCCAGCAGTTTTATGGGCGGCACTGAAGCTTTCTTT; CDR3 protein: CASSFMGGTEAFF
V gene: TRBV15; D gene: NA; J gene: TRBJ2-6; clone size: many; CDR3 DNA: TGTGCCACCAGCAGAGATTTAGAGGCCAACGTCCTGACTTTC; CDR3 protein: CATSRDLEANVLTF
V gene: TRBV7-8; D gene: NA; J gene: TRBJ2-1; clone size: few; CDR3 DNA: TGTGCCAGCAGCTCGACCAAAGTGAATGAGCAGTTCTTC; CDR3 protein: CASSSTKVNEQFF
V gene: TRBV2; D gene: NA; J gene: TRBJ1-4; clone size: NA; CDR3 DNA: TGTGCCAGCCACGGGGGGCCTAATGAAAAACTGTTTTTT; CDR3 protein: CASHGGPNEKLFF
V gene: TRBV20-1; D gene: NA; J gene: TRBJ2-3; clone size: NA; CDR3 DNA: TGCAGTGCTAGAGATTCCCGAGGGAATACGCAGTATTTT; CDR3 protein: CSARDSRGNTQYF
V gene: TRBV20-1; D gene: NA; J gene: TRBJ2-1; clone size: few; CDR3 DNA: TGCAGTGCTAGGGGGAGGACAACGAGCTCCTACAATGAGCAGTTCTTC; CDR3 protein: CSARGRTTSSYNEQFF
V gene: TRBV5-6; D gene: TRBD2; J gene: TRBJ2-4; clone size: NA; CDR3 DNA: TGTGCCAGCAGCTGGGGGGGGGGTTCGAGGATAAAAAACATTCAGTACTTC; CDR3 protein: CASSWGGGSRIKNIQYF
V gene: TRBV5-6; D gene: NA; J gene: TRBJ2-5; clone size: NA; CDR3 DNA: TGTGCCAGCGGCTTGGGGCAGGGAGAGACCCAGTACTTC; CDR3 protein: CASGLGQGETQYF
V gene: TRBV20-1; D gene: NA; J gene: TRBJ2-1; clone size: many; CDR3 DNA: TGCAGTGCTAGAGAATTGGAGGGCGCTCAAACCCCCAATGAGCAGTTCTTC; CDR3 protein: CSARELEGAQTPNEQFF
V gene: TRBV12-3/TRBV12-4; D gene: TRBD2; J gene: TRBJ2-2; clone size: many; CDR3 DNA: TGTGCCAGCAGTGTTAGCGGGAGGGCCTCCGCCGGGGAGCTGTTTTTT; CDR3 protein: CASSVSGRASAGELFF
V gene: TRBV5-1; D gene: TRBD1; J gene: TRBJ1-1; clone size: many; CDR3 DNA: TGCGCCAGCAGTTTAGACAGGGCTACTGAAGCTTTCTTT; CDR3 protein: CASSLDRATEAFF
V gene: TRBV5-6; D gene: NA; J gene: TRBJ2-3; clone size: NA; CDR3 DNA: TGTGCCAGCAGCTTAGGACCTACTAGCACAGATACGCAGTATTTT; CDR3 protein: CASSLGPTSTDTQYF
V gene: TRBV4-3; D gene: NA; J gene: TRBJ2-7; clone size: many; CDR3 DNA: TGCGCCAGCAGCCAGGAGGCCTACCCCTCAGAGCAGTACTTC; CDR3 protein: CASSQEAYPSEQYF
V gene: TRBV6-1; D gene: TRBD2; J gene: TRBJ2-5; clone size: many; CDR3 DNA: TGTGCCAGCAGCCCCAGGGAGCGGGGGAGGGACGAGACCCAGTACTTC; CDR3 protein: CASSPRERGRDETQYF
V gene: TRBV27; D gene: TRBD2; J gene: TRBJ2-7; clone size: many; CDR3 DNA: TGTGCCAGCAGTTTCCCTAGCGGTTTCCCCTACGAGCAGTACTTC; CDR3 protein: CASSFPSGFPYEQYF
V gene: TRBV6-1; D gene: NA; J gene: TRBJ2-5; clone size: few; CDR3 DNA: TGTGCCAGCAGTGATGTGAGGACCCAGTACTTC; CDR3 protein: CASSDVRTQYF
V gene: TRBV20-1; D gene: NA; J gene: TRBJ2-2; clone size: few; CDR3 DNA: TGCAGTGCTAGGATTATGGGGGCCTCGAACACCGGGGAGCTGTTTTTT; CDR3 protein: CSARIMGASNTGELFF
V gene: TRBV11-2; D gene: NA; J gene: TRBJ2-2; clone size: many; CDR3 DNA: TGTGCCAGCAGCTCCTTAACCGGCACCGGGGAGCTGTTTTTT; CDR3 protein: CASSSLTGTGELFF
V gene: TRBV20-1; D gene: NA; J gene: TRBJ2-7; clone size: many; CDR3 DNA: TGCAGTGCTGAGCCGCAGACAGGTGGGGGGTACGAGCAGTACTTC; CDR3 protein: CSAEPQTGGGYEQYF
V gene: TRBV20-1; D gene: NA; J gene: TRBJ2-2; clone size: many; CDR3 DNA: TGCAGTGCTAGAGATACGGGGGGCTACACCGGGGAGCTGTTTTTT; CDR3 protein: CSARDTGGYTGELFF
V gene: TRBV7-6; D gene: TRBD1; J gene: TRBJ2-1; clone size: medium-sized; CDR3 DNA: TGTGCCAGCAGCCTTAGGCGTCCCGGGACAGGGAACAATGAGCAGTTCTTC; CDR3 protein: CASSLRRPGTGNNEQFF
V gene: TRBV10-1; D gene: NA; J gene: TRBJ2-1; clone size: few; CDR3 DNA: TGCGCCAGCAGTGAAGGGGGAGCCCACAATGAGCAGTTCTTC; CDR3 protein: CASSEGGAHNEQFF
V gene: TRBV5-5; D gene: NA; J gene: TRBJ2-1; clone size: few; CDR3 DNA: TGTGCCAGCAGCTTGGGGACAACGAGCTCCTACAATGAGCAGTTCTTC; CDR3 protein: CASSLGTTSSYNEQFF
V gene: TRBV29-1; D gene: TRBD1; J gene: TRBJ2-1; clone size: few; CDR3 DNA: TGCAGCGTTGATAGGTCAGGGGGAAATAATGAGCAGTTCTTC; CDR3 protein: CSVDRSGGNNEQFF
V gene: TRBV6-6; D gene: TRBD1; J gene: TRBJ1-1; clone size: many; CDR3 DNA: TGTGCCAGCACTAAGGGACAGGGGACTGAAGCTTTCTTT; CDR3 protein: CASTKGQGTEAFF
V gene: TRBV11-2; D gene: TRBD2; J gene: TRBJ2-1; clone size: NA; CDR3 DNA: TGTGCCAGCAGCCTAGCGGCGAGCAGGAATGAGCAGTTCTTC; CDR3 protein: CASSLAASRNEQFF
V gene: TRBV3-1; D gene: NA; J gene: TRBJ2-7; clone size: few; CDR3 DNA: TGTGCCAGCAGCCCACTGAGGCGGGAAGAGGGCGAGCAGTACTTC; CDR3 protein: CASSPLRREEGEQYF
V gene: TRBV24-1; D gene: NA; J gene: TRBJ1-5; clone size: many; CDR3 DNA: TGTGCCACCAGTGGGGCCCGGAAGACATTTGGTTATCAGCCCCAGCATTTT; CDR3 protein: CATSGARKTFGYQPQHF
V gene: TRBV5-1; D gene: TRBD1; J gene: TRBJ2-7; clone size: many; CDR3 DNA: TGCGCCAGCAGCTTGGCCTTGACAGGGGCGTCCTACGAGCAGTACTTC; CDR3 protein: CASSLALTGASYEQYF
V gene: TRBV6-2/TRBV6-3; D gene: NA; J gene: TRBJ1-5; clone size: many; CDR3 DNA: TGTGCCAGCAGTCCCGCCAGACAGCACAATCAGCCCCAGCATTTT; CDR3 protein: CASSPARQHNQPQHF
V gene: TRBV18; D gene: TRBD1; J gene: TRBJ1-2; clone size: NA; CDR3 DNA: TGTGCCAGCTCACCAGAGGCGACAGGGGGCGCTTGGATAGGCTACACCTTC; CDR3 protein: CASSPEATGGAWIGYTF
V gene: TRBV5-1; D gene: TRBD1; J gene: TRBJ2-7; clone size: NA; CDR3 DNA: TGCGCCAGCAGCCTAAAACAGGGGGGCGAGCAGTACTTC; CDR3 protein: CASSLKQGGEQYF
V gene: TRBV6-2/TRBV6-3; D gene: NA; J gene: TRBJ2-6; clone size: few; CDR3 DNA: TGTGCCAGCAGTTACCTTTTCAGTAGCTCTGGGGCCAACGTCCTGACTTTC; CDR3 protein: CASSYLFSSSGANVLTF
V gene: TRBV18; D gene: NA; J gene: TRBJ1-1; clone size: NA; CDR3 DNA: TGTGCCAGCTCACCCCCGGGAGGGGCGAACACTGAAGCTTTCTTT; CDR3 protein: CASSPPGGANTEAFF
V gene: TRBV29-1; D gene: TRBD2; J gene: TRBJ2-1; clone size: many; CDR3 DNA: TGCAGCGTCTCACGGACTAGCGAATACAATGAGCAGTTCTTC; CDR3 protein: CSVSRTSEYNEQFF
V gene: TRBV7-9; D gene: NA; J gene: TRBJ2-1; clone size: many; CDR3 DNA: TGTGCCAGCAGCTTAGAATCCAGTGAGCAGTTCTTC; CDR3 protein: CASSLESSEQFF
V gene: TRBV6-5; D gene: NA; J gene: TRBJ2-2; clone size: NA; CDR3 DNA: TGTGCCAGCAGTTACTTAGGGGTCAACACCGGGGAGCTGTTTTTT; CDR3 protein: CASSYLGVNTGELFF
V gene: TRBV28; D gene: TRBD1; J gene: TRBJ1-6; clone size: NA; CDR3 DNA: TGTGCCAGCAGACGACAGGGTGGGAATTCACCCCTCCACTTT; CDR3 protein: CASRRQGGNSPLHF